This T cell receptor (beta chain) was captured in a study of shared clonotypes between healthy human individuals. Whole-study results and caveats: For naive CD4 cells, approximately 4.7% of clonotypes were shared across a few donors. Estimated richness was generally greater in naive than memory subsets. The authors expected sequencing depth to affect clonotype sharing among donors.

Authors' data handling: Junction-only sequences without quality scores came from ImmunoSEQ, so filtering differed. Generated by immunoSEQ multiplex PCR, the TCRdb table keeps only in-frame clones and is missing some. For V, J and clone size, that table is used; D and trimming come from the DNA. This table holds fewer than 700,000 clones, roughly 95% found once. CD8 cells classed as naive were CD45RO-negative and positively selected for CCR7, excluding terminally differentiated effector memory CD45RA+ cells. A word on this clone: Its antigen is as yet unknown.

Sequencing used naive CD8+ T cells sorted from blood. This clonotype was obtained from a woman aged 30 to 39 in good health.

The CDR3 is CASSPFKGGDSYEQYF. Here the CDR3 DNA reads TGTGCCAGCAGCCCCTTCAAGGGTGGGGATTCCTACGAGCAGTACTTC. V is TRBV7-2 and J is TRBJ2-5, with unresolved D. The last part of the DNA fits TRBJ2-7 better; the J call may be wrong. Germline V gives CDR1 SGHTA, CDR2 FQGNSA. The CDR3 has 16 amino acids.